The 9 T cell receptor beta chains listed next were all sequenced from one sample in a study of identical twins. One entry per CDR3 protein, called by TCRdb with MiXCR from the 5' RACE reads. This sample has 500,000 to 550,000 distinct CDR3 sequences, with approximately 22% found just once. This same sample was also part of a study on T cells expressing NK-cell markers.

Source material: CD4+ T cells sorted from blood. The receptors were gathered from a young woman in good health.

V is TRBV6-5 and J is TRBJ2-3; 7 bases are a match to TRBD2. The CDR3 covers 15 residues. CDR1 is MNHEY and CDR2 is SVGAGI in the germline V gene. The V and J ends lost 4 bases and 4 bases, in that order; junction bases with no gene match: 8. CDR3 loop: CASSFARGGADTQYF. The CDR3 DNA reads TGTGCCAGCAGTTTCGCTAGGGGAGGGGCAGATACGCAGTATTTT.

The chain uses TRBV27 and TRBJ2-1, with 8 bases fitting TRBD2. In germline, CDR1 is MNHEY, CDR2 SMNVEV (reference sequence). With V trimmed by 5 bases and J by 6 bases, 9 bases remained unmatched. The CDR3 spans 15 residues. The CDR3 loop is CASSVREGLLNEQFF. CDR3 bases: TGTGCCAGCAGTGTTCGGGAGGGACTTCTCAATGAGCAGTTCTTC.

This clonotype was seen many times. This rearrangement joins TRBV5-1 to TRBJ1-1; tentative D call: TRBD1 (6 bases). This CDR3 is 15 amino acids long. V was cut by 0 bases and J by 0 bases, with 9 bases left in between. Germline values: CDR1 SGHRS, CDR2 YFSETQ. The CDR3 coding sequence is TGCGCCAGCAGCTTGGGTACAGGGTTGAACACTGAAGCTTTCTTT. This gives the protein CASSLGTGLNTEAFF.

This chain joins TRBV7-2 and TRBJ1-2; a weak D match, TRBD1 (5 bases). The CDR3 is 14 amino acids. Trimming shortened V by 0 bases and J by 8 bases, and 13 bases separated the two germline ends. Germline CDR1 and CDR2: SGHTA and FQGNSA. CDR3 sequence: CASSLALRQGGYTF. CDR3 coding DNA: TGTGCCAGCAGCTTAGCGCTTCGGCAGGGCGGCTACACCTTC.

This clonotype was detected many times. The genes are TRBV29-1 and TRBJ2-1; TRBD1 might be the D (6 bases). With 5 bases removed from V and 2 bases from J, the gap between germline ends came to 13 bases. Per the germline V gene, CDR1 is SQVTM and CDR2 is ANQGSEA. The CDR3 is 14 amino acids. CDR3 residues: CSVLRGFTYNEQFF. The DNA for the CDR3 is TGCAGCGTTCTTAGGGGGTTTACCTACAATGAGCAGTTCTTC.

The rearrangement uses TRBV12-3 or TRBV12-4 and TRBJ1-2, with a tentative D call TRBD1 (6 bases). This CDR3 is 14 amino acids long. Deletions cut 6 bases from V and 2 bases from J, with 13 bases between. This CDR3 is CASSHRVLNYGYTF. CDR3 DNA sequence: TGTGCCAGCAGCCACAGGGTCCTAAACTATGGCTACACCTTC.

This clonotype came up many times. The chain uses TRBV10-3 and TRBJ2-3; D is possibly TRBD1 or TRBD2 (5 bases each). This CDR3 comprises 12 residues. CDR1 and CDR2 (germline): ENHRY, SYGVKD. Trimming cost V 6 bases and J 6 bases, with 10 bases left between them. CDR3 region: CAISRDGDTQYF. The CDR3 bases are TGTGCCATCAGCAGGGACGGTGATACGCAGTATTTT.

This clonotype was seen a handful of times. The rearrangement joins TRBV10-3 to TRBJ1-5; D is ambiguous. Germline CDR1 ENHRY, CDR2 SYGVKD. CDR3 length equals 14 residues. Trimming pared 4 bases from V and 2 bases from J, leaving 9 bases between. CDR3 in amino acids: CAISVGKGNQPQHF. As DNA, the CDR3 is TGTGCCATCAGTGTCGGGAAGGGCAATCAGCCCCAGCATTTT.

The rearrangement links TRBV12-3 or TRBV12-4 to TRBJ2-7, with 8 bases fitting TRBD1. The ends lost 6 bases at V and 8 bases at J; junction bases unmatched: 9. This CDR3 has 13 residues. The CDR3 DNA is TGTGCCAGCAGCCGAGACAGGGGTGAGAAGCAGTACTTC. Translated: CASSRDRGEKQYF.